This entry lists 28 T cell receptor beta chains sequenced from one sample in a study of shared clonotypes between healthy human individuals. The table came from immunoSEQ multiplex PCR; TCRdb's copy has only in-frame clones and leaves some out. The data contain about 2 million clones, over 85% of them singletons. Input material: naive CD4+ T cells sorted from blood. Subset given: CD45RA+ positively selected. These receptors all stem from a man between 18 and 35 years old in good health.

The CDR3 protein is CASSVDTVPRGYTF. DNA of the CDR3: TGTGCCAGCAGCGTAGATACGGTCCCTCGAGGCTACACCTTC. The genes are TRBV9 and TRBJ1-2; the D is unclear. Trimming removed 0 bases from V and 8 bases from J, with 14 bases in between. The CDR3 is 14 residues long. CDR1 is SGDLS, CDR2 YYNGEE, per germline.

This clone appeared a single time. The J gene is TRBJ2-7, the V gene TRBV9, with TRBD1 as a possible D gene (6 bases). The V end lost 0 bases, the J end lost 1 base, and 11 bases lay between the germline ends. CDR3 size: 15 residues. Germline V gene data show CDR1 as SGDLS and CDR2 as YYNGEE. The CDR3 spells CASSVGVDRSYEQYF. CDR3 bases: TGTGCCAGCAGCGTAGGGGTAGACAGGTCCTACGAGCAGTACTTC.

For the CDR3, the DNA is TGCAGCGTACACACCCAGGGACAGGCTAGAGGAGAGACCCAGTACTTC. As protein: CSVHTQGQARGETQYF. The chain uses TRBV29-1 and TRBJ2-5, with 8 bases fitting TRBD1. CDR3 length: 16 amino acids. V dropped 6 bases and J dropped 4; count of bases not matched to a gene: 16. Germline values: CDR1 SQVTM, CDR2 ANQGSEA. The variable domain in full, with the rest retrieved from reference TRBV29-1 and TRBJ2-5, is SAVISQKPSRDICQRGTSLTIQCQVDSQVTMMFWYRQQPGQSLTLIATANQGSEATYESGFVIDKFPISRPNLTFSTLTVSNMSPEDSSIYLCSVHTQGQARGETQYFGPGTRLLVL.

The gene calls are TRBV9 and TRBJ2-7; D is ambiguous. The CDR3 is made up of 10 amino acids. Germline V gives CDR1 SGDLS, CDR2 YYNGEE. V lost 9 bases to trimming and J lost 6 bases, with 10 bases between them. CDR3: CAINEFEQYF. The CDR3 nucleotides are TGTGCCATCAACGAATTCGAGCAGTACTTC.

CDR3 sequence: CASSLQQGARETQYF. CDR3 DNA sequence: TGTGCCAGCAGCCTCCAGCAGGGGGCGAGAGAGACCCAGTACTTC. This chain joins TRBV7-2 and TRBJ2-5; 8 bases match TRBD1. The CDR3 sequence is 15 residues long. Germline assignment: CDR1 SGHTA and CDR2 FQGNSA. The junction had 9 bases not matched to a gene; V was cut back by 5 bases and J by 4 bases.

Details on this clone: This sample includes further DNA sequences coding for the same CDR3. The chain combines TRBV18 with TRBJ1-5; TRBD1 matches 9 bases. J lost 7 bases, V lost 3 bases, and 1 base had no gene match. The CDR3 has 13 residues. Germline-derived CDR1 and CDR2 are KGHSH and LQKENI. The CDR3: CASSPGTGQPQHF. CDR3 sequence (DNA): TGTGCCAGCTCACCGGGGACAGGGCAGCCCCAGCATTTT. The entire variable domain, with the rest obtained from reference TRBV18 and TRBJ1-5, is as follows: NAGVMQNPRHLVRRRGQEARLRCSPMKGHSHVYWYRQLPEEGLKFMVYLQKENIIDESGMPKERFSAEFPKEGPSILRIQQVVRGDSAAYFCASSPGTGQPQHFGDGTRLSIL.

The chain carries TRBV30 and TRBJ2-2, with 9 bases identical to TRBD2. Germline CDR1 is GTSNPN and CDR2 is SVGIG (reference sequence). This CDR3 comprises 16 residues. V shed 4 bases and J 7 bases; nucleotides not matched to a gene: 13. CDR3 loop: CAWIGQRGAHGGELFF. DNA for the CDR3: TGTGCCTGGATCGGGCAGCGGGGGGCCCACGGCGGGGAGCTGTTTTTT.

The chain has TRBV11-2 and TRBJ2-1, with a tentative D call TRBD2 (7 bases). Trimming shortened V by 5 bases and J by 4 bases, and 18 bases separated the two germline ends. This CDR3 region has 16 residues. Germline assignment: CDR1 SGHAT and CDR2 FQNNGV. The CDR3 DNA follows: TGTGCCAGCAGCACCATACGGGGGGCGCCTTACAATGAGCAGTTCTTC. It is translated as CASSTIRGAPYNEQFF.

This clone was observed once. The gene calls are TRBV7-3 and TRBJ2-2, with 7 bases that match TRBD2. This CDR3 contains 15 residues. Germline V gives CDR1 SGHTA, CDR2 FQGTGA. Trimming removed 7 bases from V and 6 bases from J; junction bases left unmatched: 11. The CDR3 coding sequence is TGTGCCAGCACCCAAGGAGCGGGGCTATCCGGGGAGCTGTTTTTT. Translation gives CASTQGAGLSGELFF.

About this clone: One junction end does not reproduce the germline sequence, and a read error may be involved. The chain links TRBV6-5 to TRBJ2-7; D may be TRBD2 (5 bases). The CDR3 runs 15 residues. CDR1 MNHEY and CDR2 SVGAGI come from the germline V gene. CDR3 bases: TGTGCCAGCAGCTACTGGGGTGCCGGGATCTACGAGCAGTACTTC. As protein: CASSYWGAGIYEQYF.

The chain carries TRBV6-4 and TRBJ1-1; D is undetermined. CDR3 length equals 13 residues. The germline V gene has CDR1 MRHNA and CDR2 SNTAGT. V was trimmed by 5 bases and J by 1 base, leaving 8 bases between them. The CDR3 region has the DNA TGTGCCAGCAGTTATGCGGAGAACACTGAAGCTTTCTTT. Its translation is CASSYAENTEAFF.

V usage is TRBV7-2 and J usage is TRBJ1-2; the D is unclear. V was trimmed by 5 bases and J by 7 bases, leaving 8 bases between them. Germline CDR1 and CDR2: SGHTA and FQGNSA. The CDR3 consists of 11 residues. CDR3 residues: CASSPSVGYTF. In nucleotides, the CDR3 is TGTGCCAGCAGCCCAAGTGTTGGCTACACCTTC.

This chain connects TRBV12-5 to TRBJ1-3, with 8 bases fitting TRBD1. CDR3 length: 15 amino acids. Germline CDR1 LGHNT, CDR2 FRNRAP. V gave up 6 bases and J gave up 0 bases; unmatched junction bases: 4. CDR3 sequence: CASGQGANSGNTIYF. CDR3 DNA sequence: TGTGCTAGTGGCCAGGGGGCGAACTCTGGAAACACCATATATTTT. The full variable domain, its missing parts supplied by reference TRBV12-5 and TRBJ1-3, is DARVTQTPRHKVTEMGQEVTMRCQPILGHNTVFWYRQTMMQGLELLAYFRNRAPLDDSGMPKDRFSAEMPDATLATLKIQPSEPRDSAVYFCASGQGANSGNTIYFGEGSWLTVV.

The chain links TRBV30 to TRBJ1-5; TRBD1 agrees at 9 bases. CDR3 length: 14 residues. The germline V gene encodes CDR1 GTSNPN and CDR2 SVGIG (reference sequence). V lost 2 bases and J lost 6; bases outside the gene matches: 5. The CDR3 region is CAWSSGQGSQPQHF. The CDR3 DNA sequence: TGTGCCTGGAGTTCGGGACAGGGCAGTCAGCCCCAGCATTTT. Full variable domain (remainder filled in from reference TRBV30 and TRBJ1-5): SQTIHQWPATLVQPVGSPLSLECTVEGTSNPNLYWYRQAAGRGLQLLFYSVGIGQISSEVPQNLSASRPQDRQFILSSKKLLLSDSGFYLCAWSSGQGSQPQHFGDGTRLSIL.

This chain uses TRBV10-3 with TRBJ2-7, with TRBD2 identical over 8 bases. This CDR3 contains 15 residues. Germline lookup yields CDR1 ENHRY and CDR2 SYGVKD. Trimming took 6 bases from V and 4 from J; bases not matched to a gene: 11. The CDR3 spells CAIRPAGSGGYEQYF. DNA for the CDR3: TGTGCCATCAGGCCGGCGGGGAGCGGGGGTTACGAGCAGTACTTC.

This clone was counted at least ten times. This sequence joins TRBV19 and TRBJ2-7, with 10 bases fitting TRBD2. V trimming: 7 bases; J trimming: 2 bases; junction bases outside the gene matches: 8. Per germline, CDR1 LNHDA and CDR2 SQIVND (reference sequence). The CDR3 is 15 amino acids. CDR3 coding DNA: TGTGCCAGTAATGATCGGACTAGCGGAGCCTACGAGCAGTACTTC. Protein: CASNDRTSGAYEQYF. Using reference TRBV19 and TRBJ2-7 for the parts outside the CDR3, the full variable domain is DGGITQSPKYLFRKEGQNVTLSCEQNLNHDAMYWYRQDPGQGLRLIYYSQIVNDFQKGDIAEGYSVSREKKESFPLTVTSAQKNPTAFYLCASNDRTSGAYEQYFGPGTRLTVT.

This sequence joins TRBV6-1 and TRBJ2-7; 10 bases agree with TRBD1. J was trimmed by 0 bases and V by 5 bases; bases with no gene match: 4. Germline lookup yields CDR1 MNHNS and CDR2 SASEGT. The CDR3 consists of 15 residues. The CDR3 DNA sequence: TGTGCCAGCAGTACGGGACAGGGGACCTCCTACGAGCAGTACTTC. This sequence encodes CASSTGQGTSYEQYF.

V gene TRBV7-2 combines with J gene TRBJ1-6; the match to TRBD1 covers 7 bases. CDR3 length: 15 residues. The germline CDR1 and CDR2 sequences are SGHTA and FQGNSA. Trimming took 5 bases from V and 9 from J; bases not matched to a gene: 10. In DNA, the CDR3 is TGTGCCAGCAGCCTAGACAGGGTCGGGGGTTCACCCCTCCACTTT. It codes for CASSLDRVGGSPLHF.

This clone was seen a single time. The chain joins TRBV7-9 to TRBJ2-3; D gene ambiguous. V lost 0 bases and J lost 4, with 11 bases in between. The CDR3 has 15 amino acids. CDR1 SEHNR and CDR2 FQNEAQ come from the germline V gene (reference sequence). The CDR3 coding sequence is TGTGCCAGCAGCTTAGCGCTGCAGTGGGCAGATACGCAGTATTTT. It yields the protein CASSLALQWADTQYF.

V is TRBV28 and J is TRBJ2-7; D is possibly TRBD1 (7 bases). This CDR3 spans 14 amino acids. V was cut by 5 bases and J by 4 bases, with 15 bases left in between. CDR1 and CDR2 (germline): MDHEN, SYDVKM. The CDR3 loop reads CASSPRDRYYEQYF. The CDR3 DNA reads TGTGCCAGCAGTCCGCGGGACAGATATTACGAGCAGTACTTC.

This clone was counted once. This chain uses TRBV28 with TRBJ1-2; D might be TRBD1 (5 bases). V gave up 2 bases and J gave up 2 bases, with 12 bases separating them. The germline CDR1 and CDR2 sequences are MDHEN and SYDVKM. This CDR3 contains 15 residues. DNA for the CDR3: TGTGCCAGCAGTTTAAGTAAAGGGGCCAACTATGGCTACACCTTC. Translating gives CASSLSKGANYGYTF.

This rearrangement joins TRBV6-5 to TRBJ2-7, with D possibly TRBD2 on 7 matching bases. The germline CDR1 and CDR2 sequences are MNHEY and SVGAGI. The length of the CDR3 is 12 residues. Trimming removed 9 bases at V and 6 bases at J, with 15 bases between. The CDR3 here is CASLGGPGEQYF. The CDR3 DNA reads as TGTGCCAGTTTGGGGGGGCCGGGCGAGCAGTACTTC.

This chain uses TRBV5-6 with TRBJ1-5; 9 bases are shared with TRBD1. Germline V gene lookup returns CDR1 SGHDT and CDR2 YYEEEE. This CDR3 has 16 amino acids. Losses at the gene ends were 3 bases for V and 1 base for J; bases not matched to a gene: 5. The CDR3 is CASSSLGQGSNQPQHF. The CDR3 nucleotides read TGTGCCAGCAGCTCACTTGGACAGGGGAGCAATCAGCCCCAGCATTTT.

The rearrangement joins TRBV28 to TRBJ2-5, with D unresolved. The V end lost 2 bases, the J end lost 6 bases, and 10 bases lay between the germline ends. Germline CDR1 MDHEN, CDR2 SYDVKM. The CDR3 runs to 13 residues. CDR3 in amino acids: CASSLPLPKTQYF. DNA of the CDR3: TGTGCCAGCAGTTTACCCCTCCCAAAGACCCAGTACTTC.

This chain links TRBV2 with TRBJ1-2, with 7 bases identical to TRBD1. Germline lookup yields CDR1 SNHLY and CDR2 FYNNEI. This CDR3 region has 13 residues. Unmatched junction bases numbered 2, after V lost 3 bases and J lost 4 bases. Here the CDR3 reads CASSETGRYGYTF. As DNA, the CDR3 is TGTGCCAGCAGTGAGACAGGGCGCTATGGCTACACCTTC.

As to this clone: Other nucleotide sequences from this sample produce the same CDR3. The genes are TRBV10-2 and TRBJ1-3; D remains unclear. With 1 base removed from V and 0 bases from J, the gap between germline ends came to 4 bases. CDR1 WSHSY and CDR2 SAAADI come from the germline V gene. The CDR3 has 14 amino acids. CDR3 in DNA: TGCGCCAGCAGTGAGTTGAGCTCTGGAAACACCATATATTTT. The encoded protein is CASSELSSGNTIYF.

J is TRBJ2-1 and V is TRBV4-3; 13 bases agree with TRBD2. Germline CDR1 reads LGHNA; CDR2 reads YSLEER. The V gene end was trimmed by 4 bases and the J gene end by 3 bases; junction bases not matched to a gene: 3. This CDR3 contains 16 residues. DNA of the CDR3: TGCGCCAGCAGCCGACTAGCGGGAGGTGTCTACAATGAGCAGTTCTTC. This sequence encodes CASSRLAGGVYNEQFF.

This clone came up once. The rearrangement joins TRBV5-1 to TRBJ2-7, with D tentatively TRBD1 (6 bases). This CDR3 has 16 amino acids. V was trimmed by 3 bases and J by 1 base, leaving 17 bases between them. CDR1 is SGHRS and CDR2 is YFSETQ in the germline V gene. This chain's CDR3 is CASSYTTGYGSYEQYF. Here the CDR3 DNA reads TGCGCCAGCAGCTACACAACAGGGTACGGGTCCTACGAGCAGTACTTC.